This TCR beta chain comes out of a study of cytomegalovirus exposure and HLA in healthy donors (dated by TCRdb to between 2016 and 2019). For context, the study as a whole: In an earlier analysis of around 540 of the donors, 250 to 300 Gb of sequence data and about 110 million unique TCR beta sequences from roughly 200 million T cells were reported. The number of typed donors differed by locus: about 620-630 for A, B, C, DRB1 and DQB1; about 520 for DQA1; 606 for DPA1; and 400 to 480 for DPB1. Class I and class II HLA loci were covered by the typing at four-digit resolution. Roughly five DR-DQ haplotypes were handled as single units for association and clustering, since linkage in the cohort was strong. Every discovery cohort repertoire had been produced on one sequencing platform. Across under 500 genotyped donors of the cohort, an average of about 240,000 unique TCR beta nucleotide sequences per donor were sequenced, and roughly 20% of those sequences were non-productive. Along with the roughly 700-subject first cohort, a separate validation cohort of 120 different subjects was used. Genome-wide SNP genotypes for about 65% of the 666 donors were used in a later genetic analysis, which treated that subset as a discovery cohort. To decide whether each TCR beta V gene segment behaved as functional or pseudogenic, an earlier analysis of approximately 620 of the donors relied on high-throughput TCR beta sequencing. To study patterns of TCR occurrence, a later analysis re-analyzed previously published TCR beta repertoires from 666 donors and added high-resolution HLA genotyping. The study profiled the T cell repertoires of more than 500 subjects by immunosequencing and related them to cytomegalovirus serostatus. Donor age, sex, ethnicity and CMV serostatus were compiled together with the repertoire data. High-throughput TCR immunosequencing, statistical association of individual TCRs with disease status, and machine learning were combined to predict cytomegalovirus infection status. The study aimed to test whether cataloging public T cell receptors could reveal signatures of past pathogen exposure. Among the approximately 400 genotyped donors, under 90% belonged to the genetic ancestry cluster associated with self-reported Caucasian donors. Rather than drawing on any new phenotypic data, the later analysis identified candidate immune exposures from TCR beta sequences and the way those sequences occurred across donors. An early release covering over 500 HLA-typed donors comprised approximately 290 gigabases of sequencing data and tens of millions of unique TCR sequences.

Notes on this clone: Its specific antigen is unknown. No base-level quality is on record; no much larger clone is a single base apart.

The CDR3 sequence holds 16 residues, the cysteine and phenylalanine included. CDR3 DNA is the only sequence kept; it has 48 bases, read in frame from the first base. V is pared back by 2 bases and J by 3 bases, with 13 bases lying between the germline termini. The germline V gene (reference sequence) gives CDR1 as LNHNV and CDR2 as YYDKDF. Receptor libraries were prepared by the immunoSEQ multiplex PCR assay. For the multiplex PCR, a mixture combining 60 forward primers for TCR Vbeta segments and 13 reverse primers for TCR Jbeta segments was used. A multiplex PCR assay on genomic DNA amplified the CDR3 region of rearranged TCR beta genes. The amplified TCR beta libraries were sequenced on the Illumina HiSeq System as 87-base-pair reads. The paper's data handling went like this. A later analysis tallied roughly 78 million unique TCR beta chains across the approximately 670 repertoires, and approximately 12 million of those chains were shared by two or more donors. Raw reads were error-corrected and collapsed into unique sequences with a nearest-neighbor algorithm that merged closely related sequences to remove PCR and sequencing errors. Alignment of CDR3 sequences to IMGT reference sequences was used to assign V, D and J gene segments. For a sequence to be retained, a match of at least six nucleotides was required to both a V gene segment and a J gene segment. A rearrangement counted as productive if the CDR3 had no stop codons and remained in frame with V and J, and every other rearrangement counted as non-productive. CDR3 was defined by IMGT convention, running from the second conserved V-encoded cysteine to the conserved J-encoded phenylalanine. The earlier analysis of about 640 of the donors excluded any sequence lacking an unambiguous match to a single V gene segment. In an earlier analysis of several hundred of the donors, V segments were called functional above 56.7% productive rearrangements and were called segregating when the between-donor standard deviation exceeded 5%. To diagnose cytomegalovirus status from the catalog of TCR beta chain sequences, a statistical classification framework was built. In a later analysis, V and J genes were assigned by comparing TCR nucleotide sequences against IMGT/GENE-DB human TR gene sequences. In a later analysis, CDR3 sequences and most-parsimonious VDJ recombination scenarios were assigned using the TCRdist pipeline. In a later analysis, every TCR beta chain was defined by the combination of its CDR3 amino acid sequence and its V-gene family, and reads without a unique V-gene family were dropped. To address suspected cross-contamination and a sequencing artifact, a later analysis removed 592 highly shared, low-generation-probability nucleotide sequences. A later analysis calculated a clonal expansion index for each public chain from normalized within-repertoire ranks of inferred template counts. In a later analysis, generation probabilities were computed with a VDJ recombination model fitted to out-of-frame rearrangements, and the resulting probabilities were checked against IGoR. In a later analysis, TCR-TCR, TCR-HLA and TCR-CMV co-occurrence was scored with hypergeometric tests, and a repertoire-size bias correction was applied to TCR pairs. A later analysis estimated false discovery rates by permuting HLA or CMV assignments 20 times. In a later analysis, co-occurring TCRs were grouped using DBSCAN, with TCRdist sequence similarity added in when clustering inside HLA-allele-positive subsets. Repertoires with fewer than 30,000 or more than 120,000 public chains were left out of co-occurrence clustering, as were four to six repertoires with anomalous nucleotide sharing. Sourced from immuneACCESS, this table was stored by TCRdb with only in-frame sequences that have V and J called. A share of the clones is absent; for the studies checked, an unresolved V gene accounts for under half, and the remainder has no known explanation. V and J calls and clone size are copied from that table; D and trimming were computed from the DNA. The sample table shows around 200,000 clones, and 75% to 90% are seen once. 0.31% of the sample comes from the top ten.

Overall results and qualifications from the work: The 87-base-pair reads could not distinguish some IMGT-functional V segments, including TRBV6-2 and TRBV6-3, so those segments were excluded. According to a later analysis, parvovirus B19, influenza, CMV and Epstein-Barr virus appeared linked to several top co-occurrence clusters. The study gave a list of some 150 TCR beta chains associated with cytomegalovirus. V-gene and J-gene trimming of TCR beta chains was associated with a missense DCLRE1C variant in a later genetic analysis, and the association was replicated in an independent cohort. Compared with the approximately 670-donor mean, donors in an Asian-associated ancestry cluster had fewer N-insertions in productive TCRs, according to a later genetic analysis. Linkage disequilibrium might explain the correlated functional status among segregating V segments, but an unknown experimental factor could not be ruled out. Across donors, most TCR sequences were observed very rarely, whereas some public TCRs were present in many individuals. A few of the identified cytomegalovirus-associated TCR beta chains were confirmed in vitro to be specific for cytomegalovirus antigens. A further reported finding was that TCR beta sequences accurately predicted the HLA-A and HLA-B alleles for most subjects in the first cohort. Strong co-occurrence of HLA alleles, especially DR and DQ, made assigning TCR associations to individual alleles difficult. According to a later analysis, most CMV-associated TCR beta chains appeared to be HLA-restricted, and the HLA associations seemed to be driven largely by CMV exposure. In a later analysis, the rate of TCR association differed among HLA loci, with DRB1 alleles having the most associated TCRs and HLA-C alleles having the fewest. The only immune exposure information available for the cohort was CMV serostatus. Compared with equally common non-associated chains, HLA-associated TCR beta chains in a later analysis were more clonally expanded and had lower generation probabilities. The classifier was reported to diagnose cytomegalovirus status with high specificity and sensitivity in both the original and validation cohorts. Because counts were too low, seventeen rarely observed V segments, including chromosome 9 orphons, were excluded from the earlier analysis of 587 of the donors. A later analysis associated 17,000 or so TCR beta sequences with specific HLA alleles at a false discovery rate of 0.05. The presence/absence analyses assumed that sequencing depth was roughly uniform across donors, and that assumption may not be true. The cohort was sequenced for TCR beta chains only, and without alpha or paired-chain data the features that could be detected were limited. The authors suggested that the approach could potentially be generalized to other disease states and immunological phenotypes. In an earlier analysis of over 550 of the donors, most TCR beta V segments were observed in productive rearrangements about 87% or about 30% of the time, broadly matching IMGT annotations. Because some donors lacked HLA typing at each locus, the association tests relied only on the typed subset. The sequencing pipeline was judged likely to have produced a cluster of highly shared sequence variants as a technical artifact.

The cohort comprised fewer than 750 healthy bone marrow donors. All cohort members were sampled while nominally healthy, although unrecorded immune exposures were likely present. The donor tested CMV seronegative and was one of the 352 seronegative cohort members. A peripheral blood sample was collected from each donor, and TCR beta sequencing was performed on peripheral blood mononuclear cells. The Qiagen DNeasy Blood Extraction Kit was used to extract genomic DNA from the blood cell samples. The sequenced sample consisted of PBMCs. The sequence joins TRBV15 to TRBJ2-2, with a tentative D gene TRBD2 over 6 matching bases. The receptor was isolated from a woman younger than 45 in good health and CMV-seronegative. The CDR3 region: CATSRRLWGDTGELFF. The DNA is TGTGCCACCAGCAGACGCTTGTGGGGGGACACCGGGGAGCTGTTTTTT.